What follows is one T cell receptor beta chain and its context. The data originate from a study of blood T cell repertoires in COVID-19. At the level of the study: Acute-phase and convalescent COVID-19 samples originated in the United States, Italy and Spain. PBMCs, B-cell-depleted T cells, or T cells were the source of the cDNA or gDNA that made up the material.

CDR1 MNHEY and CDR2 SMNVEV come from the germline V gene (reference sequence). The CDR3 consists of 15 residues. V gave up 6 bases and J gave up 6 bases; unmatched junction bases: 10. Under the authors' procedure: Using reference gene primer amplification, nucleated cell counts were estimated. Repertoires were generated with immunoSEQ multiplex PCR, while TCRdb's copy carries only in-frame clones and drops some. V, J and clone size were drawn from that table, and D and trimming were deduced from the DNA. The sample holds about 270,000 clones, 82% seen once. The TCR sequence derives from a woman aged 18 to 35 with acute or convalescent COVID-19. The specimen sequenced was peripheral blood. V is TRBV27 and J is TRBJ2-7, with 11 bases that match TRBD2. This CDR3 reads CASSTVAGGPLEQYF. For the CDR3, the DNA is TGTGCCAGCAGCACCGTAGCGGGAGGGCCGCTCGAGCAGTACTTC.